Following are 22 T cell receptor beta chains from one sample sequenced in a study of technical replicates of blood from several donors. Profiled with immunoSEQ multiplex PCR; TCRdb holds only in-frame clones, not every one. The data show over 50,000 clones, more than 75% seen once. Sequenced input: PBMCs. The receptors come from a human donor in good health. Some clones in this sample may be carry-over from other donors' samples.

The gene calls are TRBV9 and TRBJ2-7; TRBD1 matches at 9 bases. The trim removed 5 bases at V and 5 bases at J, leaving 8 bases unmatched. The CDR3 sequence is 14 residues long. CDR1 is SGDLS, CDR2 YYNGEE, per germline. This CDR3 reads CASSLSGQGHEQYF. The CDR3 DNA is TGTGCCAGCAGTCTTTCGGGACAGGGTCACGAGCAGTACTTC.

V is TRBV5-4 and J is TRBJ2-1; no clear D gene. Trimming left V 4 bases short and J 4 bases short, with 15 bases between. Germline V gene sequence: CDR1 SGHNT, CDR2 YYREEE (reference sequence). The CDR3 contains 15 residues. CDR3 coding DNA: TGTGCCAGCAGCCGAGACTCGGTTGCGTACAATGAGCAGTTCTTC. Protein sequence: CASSRDSVAYNEQFF.

This rearrangement joins TRBV18 to TRBJ2-1, with unresolved D. Trimming took off 1 base at V and 7 bases at J, with 8 bases between the two ends. Germline V CDR1 and CDR2: KGHSH, LQKENI. The CDR3 length is 13 residues. The CDR3 sequence is CASSPRVENEQFF. The CDR3 nucleotides are TGTGCCAGCTCACCACGGGTGGAGAATGAGCAGTTCTTC.

The chain couples TRBV5-4 to TRBJ2-5; 15 bases are shared with TRBD2. The J segment lost 3 bases and the V segment lost 4 bases, leaving 7 bases of the junction unmatched. Germline CDR1 and CDR2: SGHNT and YYREEE (reference sequence). This CDR3 has 17 residues. The CDR3 spells CASSIPGLAGGEETQYF. The CDR3 DNA follows: TGTGCCAGCAGCATACCCGGACTAGCGGGGGGGGAAGAGACCCAGTACTTC.

The rearrangement uses TRBV5-5 and TRBJ1-1; a weak D match, TRBD1 (5 bases). CDR3 size: 14 residues. The ends were cut back, 4 bases at V and 0 bases at J, with 10 bases in the middle. The germline V gene encodes CDR1 SGHKS and CDR2 YYEKEE (reference sequence). CDR3 loop: CASSVLTVNTEAFF. The CDR3 nucleotides are TGTGCCAGCAGCGTACTGACAGTGAACACTGAAGCTTTCTTT. Combining the CDR3 with reference TRBV5-5 and TRBJ1-1 gives the whole variable domain DAGVTQSPTHLIKTRGQQVTLRCSPISGHKSVSWYQQVLGQGPQFIFQYYEKEERGRGNFPDRFSARQFPNYSSELNVNALLLGDSALYLCASSVLTVNTEAFFGQGTRLTVV.

This clone has more than one count but fewer than ten. V gene TRBV9 combines with J gene TRBJ2-5; a weak D match, TRBD1 (6 bases). Per the germline V gene, CDR1 is SGDLS and CDR2 is YYNGEE. The CDR3 loop spans 14 amino acids. The V end was cut by 0 bases, the J end by 5 bases, with 11 bases between. The DNA for the CDR3 is TGTGCCAGCAGCGTAGGGGACATAGGGGAGACCCAGTACTTC. It is translated as CASSVGDIGETQYF.

V gene TRBV15 combines with J gene TRBJ2-2, with 7 bases matching TRBD1. The CDR3 runs 20 residues. Germline CDR1 LNHNV, CDR2 YYDKDF (reference sequence). With 0 bases clipped from V and 0 bases from J, the junction kept 13 bases outside the gene matches. The CDR3 region has the DNA TGTGCCACCAGCAGAGAATCCACAAGACTGCAGGGGGCGAACACCGGGGAGCTGTTTTTT. Translated: CATSRESTRLQGANTGELFF.

The rearrangement uses TRBV5-1 and TRBJ2-3, with TRBD1 identical over 7 bases. Germline-derived CDR1 and CDR2 are SGHRS and YFSETQ. This CDR3 comprises 16 residues. With V trimmed by 1 base and J by 1 base, 6 bases remained unmatched. CDR3 bases: TGCGCCAGCAGCTTGCGCGGACAGGAGCGCACAGATACGCAGTATTTT. It encodes CASSLRGQERTDTQYF.

This clone appeared a single time. The rearrangement uses TRBV9 and TRBJ2-2; no definite D call. V gave up 2 bases and J gave up 2 bases, with 4 bases separating them. CDR1 SGDLS and CDR2 YYNGEE come from the germline V gene. The CDR3 runs 13 residues. The DNA for the CDR3 is TGTGCCAGCAGCGTCTCTAACACCGGGGAGCTGTTTTTT. It codes for CASSVSNTGELFF.

Concerning this clone itself: In the same sample, other DNA sequences code for this CDR3. The chain couples TRBV6-1 to TRBJ2-3, with 10 bases aligning to TRBD1. Per the germline V gene, CDR1 is MNHNS and CDR2 is SASEGT. V lost 6 bases and J lost 2; bases outside the gene matches: 5. This CDR3 has 15 residues. The CDR3: CASRGDRGNTDTQYF. The CDR3 DNA follows: TGTGCCAGCAGGGGGGACAGGGGAAACACAGATACGCAGTATTTT.

This rearrangement joins TRBV10-3 to TRBJ2-5; TRBD1 matches at 9 bases. CDR3 length: 14 residues. Trimming cost V 10 bases and J 0 bases; bases outside gene matches: 6. Germline loops: CDR1 ENHRY, CDR2 SYGVKD. The CDR3 is CATNRDRDQETQYF. In DNA form, the CDR3 reads TGTGCCACCAACCGGGACAGGGACCAAGAGACCCAGTACTTC.

The chain recombines TRBV9 with TRBJ1-3; D call uncertain. Germline lookup yields CDR1 SGDLS and CDR2 YYNGEE. V was clipped by 5 bases and J by 1 base, with 13 bases between them. The CDR3 has 15 residues. CDR3 sequence: CASSRGGNSGNTIYF. The CDR3 DNA follows: TGTGCCAGCAGTCGAGGAGGAAATTCTGGAAACACCATATATTTT.

The gene calls are TRBV5-1 and TRBJ2-1; possible D gene TRBD2, 6 bases. CDR3 size: 14 residues. V lost 3 bases, J lost 3 bases, and 10 bases lay in between. In germline, CDR1 is SGHRS, CDR2 YFSETQ. The CDR3 region has the DNA TGCGCCAGCAGCTACAAGACTAGCTACAATGAGCAGTTCTTC. This translates into CASSYKTSYNEQFF.

The V and J genes are TRBV2 and TRBJ1-5; 9 nucleotides agree with TRBD1. This CDR3 spans 13 amino acids. V lost 6 bases to trimming and J lost 7 bases; unmatched junction nucleotides: 4. Germline V lookup: CDR1 SNHLY, CDR2 FYNNEI. DNA for the CDR3: TGTGCCAGCAGACAGGGGGCCGAACAGCCCCAGCATTTT. Amino acid sequence: CASRQGAEQPQHF.

This clone was detected only once. The CDR3 protein is CAWRAGGQYEQYF. The CDR3, as DNA: TGTGCCTGGAGGGCGGGAGGACAGTACGAGCAGTACTTC. This rearrangement joins TRBV30 to TRBJ2-7; the match to TRBD2 covers 8 bases. This CDR3 comprises 13 residues. Per germline, CDR1 GTSNPN and CDR2 SVGIG (reference sequence). Trimming at V came to 3 bases and at J to 4 bases, leaving 5 bases not matched to a gene.

The chain links TRBV18 to TRBJ2-2, with a possible D match to TRBD1 (6 bases). V lost 2 bases, J lost 1 base, and 11 bases lay in between. The V gene's germline CDR1 is KGHSH and CDR2 LQKENI. CDR3 size: 16 residues. CDR3 nucleotides: TGTGCCAGCTCACCATCTGAAGGGGGGAACACCGGGGAGCTGTTTTTT. It codes for CASSPSEGGNTGELFF. Full variable domain (missing parts from reference TRBV18 and TRBJ2-2): NAGVMQNPRHLVRRRGQEARLRCSPMKGHSHVYWYRQLPEEGLKFMVYLQKENIIDESGMPKERFSAEFPKEGPSILRIQQVVRGDSAAYFCASSPSEGGNTGELFFGEGSRLTVL.

This clone turned up a few times. The gene calls are TRBV6-1 and TRBJ2-7; D is possibly TRBD2 (7 bases). The CDR3 covers 15 residues. The V and J ends lost 1 base and 4 bases respectively, with 14 bases between them. Germline V gives CDR1 MNHNS, CDR2 SASEGT. The CDR3 sequence: CASSEEGGGPYEQYF. The CDR3 coding sequence is TGTGCCAGCAGTGAAGAAGGGGGGGGGCCTTACGAGCAGTACTTC.

This chain links TRBV9 with TRBJ1-3, with 8 bases matching TRBD1. The CDR3 totals 14 residues. The germline V gene has CDR1 SGDLS and CDR2 YYNGEE. V lost 4 bases, J lost 4 bases, and 4 bases stayed unmatched. The CDR3 DNA follows: TGTGCCAGCAGCTCACAGGGGGAGGGAAACACCATATATTTT. Encoded protein: CASSSQGEGNTIYF.

The chain joins TRBV4-3 to TRBJ2-7; D perhaps matches TRBD2 (6 bases). The CDR3 is 16 residues long. The V end was cut by 0 bases, the J end by 0 bases, with 12 bases between. Germline V gives CDR1 LGHNA, CDR2 YSLEER. The CDR3 region is CASSQDWEADSYEQYF. In DNA form, the CDR3 reads TGCGCCAGCAGCCAAGATTGGGAGGCCGACTCCTACGAGCAGTACTTC.

The V call is TRBV4-2, the J call TRBJ1-5; 9 bases fit TRBD1. Germline lookup yields CDR1 LGHNA and CDR2 YNFKEQ. V trimming: 0 bases; J trimming: 6 bases; junction bases outside the gene matches: 3. This CDR3 is 15 amino acids long. CDR3 amino acids: CASSQDDRGFQPQHF. The CDR3 DNA reads as TGTGCCAGCAGCCAAGATGACAGGGGGTTTCAGCCCCAGCATTTT.

The chain links TRBV11-2 to TRBJ2-4; 10 bases map to TRBD2. Germline loops: CDR1 SGHAT, CDR2 FQNNGV. This CDR3 spans 17 amino acids. The trim removed 4 bases at V and 4 bases at J, leaving 10 bases unmatched. CDR3: CASSSQPRAGGKNIQYF. DNA for the CDR3: TGTGCCAGCAGCTCCCAACCCCGAGCGGGGGGGAAAAACATTCAGTACTTC. The full variable domain, with the rest looked up from reference TRBV11-2 and TRBJ2-4, is EAGVAQSPRYKIIEKRQSVAFWCNPISGHATLYWYQQILGQGPKLLIQFQNNGVVDDSQLPKDRFSAERLKGVDSTLKIQPAKLEDSAVYLCASSSQPRAGGKNIQYFGAGTRLSVL.

Points on this clone: The same CDR3 arises from other DNA sequences in this sample as well. The rearrangement links TRBV7-6 to TRBJ2-7; 12 bases align to TRBD2. Germline values: CDR1 SGHVS, CDR2 FNYEAQ. J was trimmed by 3 bases and V by 6 bases; bases with no gene match: 3. This CDR3 spans 14 amino acids. The CDR3 DNA follows: TGTGCCAGCAGTCTAGCGGGAGGGGGCTACGAGCAGTACTTC. It specifies CASSLAGGGYEQYF.